This note documents a single T cell receptor beta chain sequence. This table comes from immunoSEQ multiplex PCR, and its TCRdb copy is limited to in-frame clones, with some not included. The table includes approximately 130,000 clones, 84% detected once. This record belongs to a study of blood T cell repertoires in COVID-19. Study background: Researchers got acute and convalescent COVID-19 samples from the United States, Italy and Spain. From T cells, B-cell-depleted T cells, or PBMCs came the material, which was cDNA or gDNA.

Sequencing input: peripheral blood. This clonotype was sampled from a human donor in a cohort sampled during active COVID-19.

The CDR3 spells CASSLFGGPAQYYEQYF. The CDR3 nucleotides read TGTGCCAGCAGCTTATTCGGGGGACCAGCCCAGTATTACGAGCAGTACTTC. The chain employs TRBV11-2 and TRBJ2-7, with D perhaps TRBD2 (6 bases). V lost 2 bases, J lost 4 bases, and 21 bases lay in between. The CDR3 runs to 17 residues. Germline V CDR1 and CDR2: SGHAT, FQNNGV.